This T cell receptor (beta chain) is drawn from a study of Ad26.COV2.S vaccination and SARS-CoV-2 variants. Study results and limitations: Participants given vaccine showed non-spike TCR breadth similar to that of placebo recipients. It is possible that the TCR breadth and depth analyses underestimated the total T cell responses. Reported findings describe substantial breadth in spike-specific CD8+ and CD4+ T cell responses following vaccination.

The protocol was immunoSEQ multiplex PCR, while the TCRdb copy is restricted to in-frame clones and leaves out a portion. This sample has a few hundred thousand clones, with 70% to 90% found just once. With V trimmed by 7 bases and J by 6 bases, 7 bases remained unmatched. The CDR3 is 14 amino acids. Germline lookup yields CDR1 MDHEN and CDR2 SYDVKM. Comments on this clone: Its cognate antigen is unknown.

Treatment meaning: around 19 received Ad26.COV2.S at low or high dose, single or two shots; five or six received placebo; per-sample allocation not given. Samples came from day 63 after the first vaccine or placebo injection. The individual, an adult aged 18-55 years, was a donor in Boston. This TCR was sampled from a person between 18 and 60 years old who received the Ad26.COV2.S COVID-19 vaccine or a placebo. Specimen: peripheral blood, collected in a trial of Ad26.COV2.S vaccine versus placebo. The chain joins TRBV28 to TRBJ2-2, with 8 bases identical to TRBD2. Here the CDR3 DNA reads TGTGCCAGCATGGGGATAGCGGGACCCGGGGAGCTGTTTTTT. It translates to CASMGIAGPGELFF.